The rows below give T cell receptor beta chains drawn from one sample of a study of OX40 agonist ivuxolimab in advanced cancers. Profiling relied on immunoSEQ multiplex PCR, and the TCRdb table lists in-frame clones only, not all of them. The repertoire consists of more than 100,000 clones, with 90% occurring once and the leading ten covering 0.9% to 1.2%. This material consisted of CD4+ or CD8+ T cells sorted from blood, taken in a trial of the OX40 agonist ivuxolimab. These receptors all stem from an adult with an advanced solid tumor such as melanoma, head and neck, liver or kidney cancer. The CDR3 runs from the conserved cysteine through the conserved F or W. The D gene is left open where the match is weak. Rows give clone size only sometimes, using once, few, many, or a class for an expanded clone.

>-|TRBV19|-|TRBJ2-2
CATQGSWGEHGELFF
TGTGCCACCCAAGGTAGCTGGGGGGAACACGGGGAGCTGTTTTTT
>many|TRBV6-1|-|TRBJ1-3
CASSRRNSGNTIYF
TGTGCCAGCAGCCGACGGAACTCTGGAAACACCATATATTTT
>-|TRBV6-5|TRBD1|TRBJ1-2
CASSWDRGDGYTF
TGTGCCAGCAGTTGGGACAGGGGGGATGGCTACACCTTC
>-|TRBV6-5|-|TRBJ2-1
CASSYSTRTDEQFF
TGTGCCAGCAGTTACTCGACCCGCACCGATGAGCAGTTCTTC
>-|TRBV9|-|TRBJ1-6
CASSVGQRLYNSPLHF
TGTGCCAGCAGCGTAGGACAGCGACTCTATAATTCACCCCTCCACTTT
>-|TRBV30|-|TRBJ1-2
CAWSAVGGGGYTF
TGTGCCTGGAGCGCAGTAGGGGGTGGTGGCTACACCTTC
>-|TRBV7-2|-|TRBJ2-3
CASSSNPGITDTQYF
TGTGCCAGCAGCTCTAATCCAGGGATCACAGATACGCAGTATTTT
>-|TRBV28|-|TRBJ2-4
CAITSGENIQYF
TGTGCCATCACGTCCGGGGAAAACATTCAGTACTTC
>-|TRBV5-6|-|TRBJ1-4
CASSLALEGGGEKLFF
TGTGCCAGCAGCTTGGCCCTCGAGGGAGGAGGTGAAAAACTGTTTTTT
>-|TRBV6-6|-|TRBJ2-3
CASSAEGTTDTQYF
TGTGCCAGCAGTGCCGAGGGGACGACAGATACGCAGTATTTT
>-|TRBV2|-|TRBJ2-1
CASSERYGKFF
TGTGCCAGCAGTGAGCGGTACGGGAAGTTCTTC
>-|TRBV11-2|TRBD2|TRBJ2-1
CASSLERAGGPSGEQFF
TGTGCCAGCAGCTTAGAAAGGGCGGGAGGGCCCTCTGGTGAGCAGTTCTTC
>-|TRBV4-2|-|TRBJ2-5
CASSPGPVGMYETQYF
TGTGCCAGCAGCCCTGGACCTGTGGGGATGTACGAGACCCAGTACTTC
>-|TRBV9|TRBD2|TRBJ2-7
CASSVSGTSGSYEQYF
TGTGCCAGCAGCGTCTCCGGGACTAGCGGGTCCTACGAGCAGTACTTC
>-|TRBV6-6|-|TRBJ2-7
CASSYLGPVPSEQYF
TGTGCCAGCAGTTACTTGGGTCCCGTCCCGAGCGAGCAGTACTTC
>-|TRBV19|TRBD2|TRBJ2-7
CASSTQGASGRNSGSEQYF
TGTGCCAGTAGTACACAGGGCGCTAGCGGGAGAAACTCCGGCTCCGAGCAGTACTTC
>-|TRBV10-1|TRBD2|TRBJ2-1
CAIGASGRAYNEQFF
TGCGCCATCGGGGCTAGCGGGAGGGCCTACAATGAGCAGTTCTTC
>once|TRBV6-5|TRBD1|TRBJ1-2
CASSYDEDRAGGYTF
TGTGCCAGCAGTTATGATGAGGACAGGGCCGGCGGCTACACCTTC
>-|TRBV6-6|-|TRBJ1-2
CASSRLRQGNGYTF
TGTGCCAGCAGCCGACTCCGCCAGGGGAATGGCTACACCTTC
>few|TRBV4-3|-|TRBJ1-5
CASSQGAGSNNQPQHF
TGCGCCAGCAGCCAAGGGGCGGGATCAAACAATCAGCCCCAGCATTTT
>-|TRBV10-3|-|TRBJ1-1
CAISVGQNTEAFF
TGTGCCATCAGTGTGGGACAGAACACTGAAGCTTTCTTT
>-|TRBV5-1|-|TRBJ2-1
CASSPVEYNEQFF
TGCGCCAGCAGCCCCGTTGAATACAATGAGCAGTTCTTC
>-|TRBV6-5|-|TRBJ1-3
CASSSQAYSGNTIYF
TGTGCCAGCAGTTCACAGGCTTACTCTGGAAACACCATATATTTT
>once|TRBV5-4|-|TRBJ2-3
CASSPQQGFSNTDTQYF
TGTGCCAGCAGCCCCCAACAGGGTTTTTCTAACACAGATACGCAGTATTTT
>-|TRBV10-2|-|TRBJ1-1
CASSQQRGWAEAFF
TGCGCCAGCAGCCAACAAAGGGGATGGGCTGAAGCTTTCTTT
>few|TRBV9|-|TRBJ1-3
CASSVSGTFGSSGNTIYF
TGTGCCAGCAGCGTCTCCGGGACTTTCGGATCATCTGGAAACACCATATATTTT
>few|TRBV28|-|TRBJ1-2
CASSPSGEGIFLDGYTF
TGTGCCAGCAGCCCCTCCGGGGAGGGGATATTCCTGGATGGCTACACCTTC
>-|TRBV6-5|TRBD1|TRBJ2-4
CASKGTGTGKNIQYF
TGTGCCAGCAAAGGAACCGGGACAGGGAAAAACATTCAGTACTTC
>-|TRBV5-4|-|TRBJ2-1
CASSLATGLPYNEQFF
TGTGCCAGCAGCTTGGCCACGGGTCTCCCCTACAATGAGCAGTTCTTC
>-|TRBV7-2|-|TRBJ1-2
CASQKGGENYGYTF
TGTGCCAGCCAAAAAGGAGGAGAGAACTATGGCTACACCTTC
>-|TRBV28|TRBD1|TRBJ2-7
CASSLSGTGYYEQYF
TGTGCCAGCAGTTTATCCGGGACAGGGTACTACGAGCAGTACTTC
>-|TRBV9|-|TRBJ2-1
CASSVGSVDYNEQFF
TGTGCCAGCAGCGTCGGCTCGGTAGACTACAATGAGCAGTTCTTC
>-|TRBV5-1|-|TRBJ2-3
CASSPAGSGTDTQYF
TGCGCCAGCAGCCCGGCGGGGAGCGGCACAGATACGCAGTATTTT
>-|TRBV27|TRBD1|TRBJ2-7
CASSRSGTGGRSTYEQYF
TGTGCCAGCAGTAGATCCGGGACAGGGGGCAGGTCGACCTACGAGCAGTACTTC
>-|TRBV9|TRBD2|TRBJ2-7
CASSVADSGSSYEQYF
TGTGCCAGCAGCGTAGCTGATAGCGGGAGCTCCTACGAGCAGTACTTC
>-|TRBV2|TRBD1|TRBJ2-3
CASSGNRGNTQYF
TGTGCCAGCAGTGGAAACAGGGGGAATACGCAGTATTTT
>-|TRBV20-1|-|TRBJ1-2
CSAIRDYGYTF
TGCAGTGCTATCAGGGACTATGGCTACACCTTC
>-|TRBV14|-|TRBJ1-2
CASSQVTSGTRTF
TGTGCCAGCAGCCAAGTTACCTCCGGGACTAGGACCTTC
>once|TRBV2|-|TRBJ1-4
CASRGGGQLFF
TGTGCCAGCAGGGGGGGTGGGCAACTGTTTTTT
>-|TRBV18|-|TRBJ2-1
CASSPTRNEQFF
TGTGCCAGCTCACCGACCAGGAATGAGCAGTTCTTC
>-|TRBV7-6|-|TRBJ2-1
CASSPGGSGGNEQFF
TGTGCCAGCAGCCCAGGCGGCTCCGGGGGCAATGAGCAGTTCTTC
>-|TRBV7-2|-|TRBJ1-5
CASTLGREPQPQHF
TGTGCCAGCACCTTGGGAAGGGAACCTCAGCCCCAGCATTTT
>-|TRBV4-2|-|TRBJ2-3
CASSQPSTDTQYF
TGTGCCAGCAGCCAGCCCAGCACAGATACGCAGTATTTT
>-|TRBV7-9|TRBD1|TRBJ2-2
CASRQGATTGELFF
TGTGCCAGTAGGCAGGGGGCTACCACCGGGGAGCTGTTTTTT
>-|TRBV28|TRBD2|TRBJ2-1
CASSLTSGTSYNEQFF
TGTGCCAGCAGTTTAACTAGCGGGACCTCCTACAATGAGCAGTTCTTC
>-|TRBV28|-|TRBJ1-5
CASSPRTGNQPQHF
TGTGCCAGCAGTCCCCGGACAGGCAATCAGCCCCAGCATTTT
>once|TRBV9|TRBD2|TRBJ2-3
CASSPRTSGSTDTQYF
TGTGCCAGCAGCCCCCGGACTAGCGGGAGCACAGATACGCAGTATTTT
>-|TRBV19|-|TRBJ1-2
CATRGRDYGYTF
TGTGCCACCAGGGGCAGGGACTATGGCTACACCTTC
>once|TRBV18|TRBD1|TRBJ1-1
CASGLDRGLMNTEAFF
TGTGCCAGCGGACTCGACAGGGGCCTGATGAACACTGAAGCTTTCTTT
>once|TRBV7-6|-|TRBJ1-3
CASSFPGPEDTIYF
TGTGCCAGCAGCTTCCCAGGGCCCGAAGACACCATATATTTT
>-|TRBV7-2|TRBD2|TRBJ2-3
CASSLYFFVRGEGQDTQYF
TGTGCCAGCAGCTTATACTTTTTCGTTCGTGGGGAGGGCCAAGATACGCAGTATTTT
>-|TRBV12-5|-|TRBJ1-2
CASWGEMGGYTF
TGTGCTTCGTGGGGGGAAATGGGTGGCTACACCTTC
>-|TRBV28|-|TRBJ1-5
CASSLQQGHQPQHF
TGTGCCAGCAGTTTACAACAGGGTCATCAGCCCCAGCATTTT
>-|TRBV4-1|-|TRBJ1-5
CASSQASRSNQPQHF
TGCGCCAGCAGCCAAGCATCCCGAAGCAATCAGCCCCAGCATTTT